The rows below give T cell receptor beta chains drawn from one sample of a study of T cell changes during pregnancy in multiple sclerosis. Measured with immunoSEQ multiplex PCR; TCRdb has only the in-frame clones, and not every one. Of some 47,000 clones in the sample, about 95% are singletons; the top ten hold approximately 1%. Sequenced material: peripheral blood, taken in the second trimester of pregnancy. The receptors originated from a female donor with multiple sclerosis, enrolled in a pregnancy study. CDR3s include the opening cysteine and the closing phenylalanine or tryptophan. A D gene is named only where the DNA matches it firmly. Where a row states a size, it is once, few, many or the class of an expanded clone; other rows omit it.

CDR3 DNA: TGCAGCGTTGAAAACCTACCGAGCTCCTACAATGAGCAGTTCTTC; CDR3 protein: CSVENLPSSYNEQFF; J gene: TRBJ2-1; D gene: -; V gene: TRBV29-1; clone size: -
CDR3 DNA: TGTGCCAGCAGTGACCGACTAGGGTTTGGCTACACCTTC; CDR3 protein: CASSDRLGFGYTF; J gene: TRBJ1-2; D gene: -; V gene: TRBV27; clone size: -
CDR3 DNA: TGCAGCGCCCCCCCAAATAGCGGGGGGCCCTCGGGCTACAATGAGCAGTTCTTC; CDR3 protein: CSAPPNSGGPSGYNEQFF; J gene: TRBJ2-1; D gene: TRBD2; V gene: TRBV29-1; clone size: -
CDR3 DNA: TGTGCCAGCTCACCCGGACAGGGAAGGGAGACCCAGTACTTC; CDR3 protein: CASSPGQGRETQYF; J gene: TRBJ2-5; D gene: TRBD1; V gene: TRBV18; clone size: -
CDR3 DNA: TGTGCCAGCAGTTCACAGGGGCAGCCCCAGCATTTT; CDR3 protein: CASSSQGQPQHF; J gene: TRBJ1-5; D gene: TRBD1; V gene: TRBV28; clone size: -
CDR3 DNA: TGTGCCAGCAGCTTAGGACAGGGAGAAGCTTTCTTT; CDR3 protein: CASSLGQGEAFF; J gene: TRBJ1-1; D gene: TRBD1; V gene: TRBV7-2; clone size: once
CDR3 DNA: TGTGCCAGCAGCTTCGGTCCTATGAACACTGAAGCTTTCTTT; CDR3 protein: CASSFGPMNTEAFF; J gene: TRBJ1-1; D gene: -; V gene: TRBV7-9; clone size: -
CDR3 DNA: TGCAGCGCCGGCATCGGGACAAACTATGGCTACACCTTC; CDR3 protein: CSAGIGTNYGYTF; J gene: TRBJ1-2; D gene: -; V gene: TRBV29-1; clone size: -
CDR3 DNA: TGTGCCAGCAGCTTAGGTCTACAGGGTTATGGCTACACCTTC; CDR3 protein: CASSLGLQGYGYTF; J gene: TRBJ1-2; D gene: -; V gene: TRBV11-2; clone size: -
CDR3 DNA: TGTGCCTGGAGTGTACTTCCGGAAGCTTTCTTT; CDR3 protein: CAWSVLPEAFF; J gene: TRBJ1-1; D gene: -; V gene: TRBV30; clone size: -
CDR3 DNA: TGTGCCAGCAGACGAGGACAGGGACCGTACGAGCAGTACTTC; CDR3 protein: CASRRGQGPYEQYF; J gene: TRBJ2-7; D gene: TRBD1; V gene: TRBV6-5; clone size: -
CDR3 DNA: TGTGCCAGCAGGGGCACGGGCCCAGGGGGAAGTGAAGCTTTCTTT; CDR3 protein: CASRGTGPGGSEAFF; J gene: TRBJ1-1; D gene: TRBD1; V gene: TRBV2; clone size: -
CDR3 DNA: TGTGCCAGTAGTATCCCTCAGGGGCGGGATCAGCCCCAGCATTTT; CDR3 protein: CASSIPQGRDQPQHF; J gene: TRBJ1-5; D gene: -; V gene: TRBV19; clone size: -
CDR3 DNA: TGTGCCAGCAGTGGATCAGCGGGGGAGACGGCAGATACGCAGTATTTT; CDR3 protein: CASSGSAGETADTQYF; J gene: TRBJ2-3; D gene: TRBD2; V gene: TRBV6-4; clone size: few
CDR3 DNA: TGCAGCGTTAGCGTTGGCCTCAGCACAGATACGCAGTATTTT; CDR3 protein: CSVSVGLSTDTQYF; J gene: TRBJ2-3; D gene: -; V gene: TRBV29-1; clone size: -
CDR3 DNA: TGTGCCAGCAGCCAGTCCCAGCAGTACTTC; CDR3 protein: CASSQSQQYF; J gene: TRBJ2-7; D gene: -; V gene: TRBV11-2; clone size: -
CDR3 DNA: TGCGCCAGCAGCCACGATACAACCGGGACAGAAGCTTTCTTT; CDR3 protein: CASSHDTTGTEAFF; J gene: TRBJ1-1; D gene: -; V gene: TRBV4-3; clone size: -
CDR3 DNA: TGTGCCATCACCCCGACGGGGATGAACACTGAAGCTTTCTTT; CDR3 protein: CAITPTGMNTEAFF; J gene: TRBJ1-1; D gene: -; V gene: TRBV10-3; clone size: -
CDR3 DNA: TGTGCCAGCAGTTTCACCACGGGTAACGAGCAGTACTTC; CDR3 protein: CASSFTTGNEQYF; J gene: TRBJ2-7; D gene: -; V gene: TRBV6-5; clone size: -
CDR3 DNA: TGTGCCAGCAGCGCCGAGACAGGGGGACCCGGGGAGCTGTTTTTT; CDR3 protein: CASSAETGGPGELFF; J gene: TRBJ2-2; D gene: TRBD1; V gene: TRBV9; clone size: -
CDR3 DNA: TGCGCCAGCAGCCAAGTGGCCGGGATGAACACCGGGGAGCTGTTTTTT; CDR3 protein: CASSQVAGMNTGELFF; J gene: TRBJ2-2; D gene: -; V gene: TRBV4-3; clone size: -
CDR3 DNA: TGTGCCAGCAGCTTGCACACAGCGAACACTGAAGCTTTCTTT; CDR3 protein: CASSLHTANTEAFF; J gene: TRBJ1-1; D gene: -; V gene: TRBV5-5; clone size: -
CDR3 DNA: TGCGCCAGCAGCCACGACAGTAACTATGGCTACACCTTC; CDR3 protein: CASSHDSNYGYTF; J gene: TRBJ1-2; D gene: -; V gene: TRBV4-3; clone size: once
CDR3 DNA: TGTGCCAGCGGTCAGGGTGAGACCCAGTACTTC; CDR3 protein: CASGQGETQYF; J gene: TRBJ2-5; D gene: -; V gene: TRBV9; clone size: -
CDR3 DNA: TGTGCCAGCAGTGAGGAGACAGGGGGCGCGGAGACCCAGTACTTC; CDR3 protein: CASSEETGGAETQYF; J gene: TRBJ2-5; D gene: TRBD1; V gene: TRBV28; clone size: -
CDR3 DNA: TGTGCCAGCAGCCGGGGACAGCGAGAGACCCAGTACTTC; CDR3 protein: CASSRGQRETQYF; J gene: TRBJ2-5; D gene: TRBD1; V gene: TRBV14; clone size: -
CDR3 DNA: TGTGCCAGTAGTAAATGGGTGGGACAGGGGGGTCAGCCCCAGCATTTT; CDR3 protein: CASSKWVGQGGQPQHF; J gene: TRBJ1-5; D gene: TRBD1; V gene: TRBV19; clone size: -
CDR3 DNA: TGTGCCAGTAGCCTCCAACCGGGATTCTACGAGCAGTACTTC; CDR3 protein: CASSLQPGFYEQYF; J gene: TRBJ2-7; D gene: -; V gene: TRBV19; clone size: -
CDR3 DNA: TGTGCCAGCAGTCTCCGAGGGGAGGCCTACGAGCAGTACTTC; CDR3 protein: CASSLRGEAYEQYF; J gene: TRBJ2-7; D gene: -; V gene: TRBV27; clone size: -
CDR3 DNA: TGTGCCAGCAGGACCGGGACAGGGTCATACGAGCAGTACTTC; CDR3 protein: CASRTGTGSYEQYF; J gene: TRBJ2-7; D gene: TRBD1; V gene: TRBV6-5; clone size: -
CDR3 DNA: TGTGCCAGTAGTCACACCGTCCACAGGAGGGACTCCCCGACCGCCCAGTACTTC; CDR3 protein: CASSHTVHRRDSPTAQYF; J gene: TRBJ2-5; D gene: -; V gene: TRBV19; clone size: -
CDR3 DNA: TGTGCCAGCAGCGCCCGACAGACCTATGGCTACACCTTC; CDR3 protein: CASSARQTYGYTF; J gene: TRBJ1-2; D gene: -; V gene: TRBV9; clone size: -
CDR3 DNA: TGTGCCAGCAGCAATAACAGGGGAACTGAAGCTTTCTTT; CDR3 protein: CASSNNRGTEAFF; J gene: TRBJ1-1; D gene: TRBD1; V gene: TRBV11-2; clone size: -
CDR3 DNA: TGTGCCAGCAGTTACCCGCCCGGGACAGGGGGGGCCATATATTTT; CDR3 protein: CASSYPPGTGGAIYF; J gene: TRBJ1-3; D gene: TRBD1; V gene: TRBV6-6; clone size: -
CDR3 DNA: TGCAGCGTAGGGAGAGAGAACACTGAAGCTTTCTTT; CDR3 protein: CSVGRENTEAFF; J gene: TRBJ1-1; D gene: -; V gene: TRBV29-1; clone size: -